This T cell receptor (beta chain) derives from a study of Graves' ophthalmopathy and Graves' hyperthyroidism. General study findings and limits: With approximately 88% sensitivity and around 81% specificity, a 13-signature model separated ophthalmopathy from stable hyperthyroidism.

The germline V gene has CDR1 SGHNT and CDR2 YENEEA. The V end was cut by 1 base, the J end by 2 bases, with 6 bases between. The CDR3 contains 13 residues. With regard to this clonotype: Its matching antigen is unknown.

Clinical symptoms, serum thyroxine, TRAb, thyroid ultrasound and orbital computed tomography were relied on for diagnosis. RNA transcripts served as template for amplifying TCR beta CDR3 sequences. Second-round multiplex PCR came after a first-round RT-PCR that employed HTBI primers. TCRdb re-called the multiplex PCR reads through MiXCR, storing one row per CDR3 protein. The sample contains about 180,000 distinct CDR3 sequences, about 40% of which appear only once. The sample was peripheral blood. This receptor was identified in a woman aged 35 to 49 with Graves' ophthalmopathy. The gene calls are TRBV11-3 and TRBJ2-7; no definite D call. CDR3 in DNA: TGTGCCAGCAGCTTAGGAGTAACCTACGAGCAGTACTTC. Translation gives CASSLGVTYEQYF.